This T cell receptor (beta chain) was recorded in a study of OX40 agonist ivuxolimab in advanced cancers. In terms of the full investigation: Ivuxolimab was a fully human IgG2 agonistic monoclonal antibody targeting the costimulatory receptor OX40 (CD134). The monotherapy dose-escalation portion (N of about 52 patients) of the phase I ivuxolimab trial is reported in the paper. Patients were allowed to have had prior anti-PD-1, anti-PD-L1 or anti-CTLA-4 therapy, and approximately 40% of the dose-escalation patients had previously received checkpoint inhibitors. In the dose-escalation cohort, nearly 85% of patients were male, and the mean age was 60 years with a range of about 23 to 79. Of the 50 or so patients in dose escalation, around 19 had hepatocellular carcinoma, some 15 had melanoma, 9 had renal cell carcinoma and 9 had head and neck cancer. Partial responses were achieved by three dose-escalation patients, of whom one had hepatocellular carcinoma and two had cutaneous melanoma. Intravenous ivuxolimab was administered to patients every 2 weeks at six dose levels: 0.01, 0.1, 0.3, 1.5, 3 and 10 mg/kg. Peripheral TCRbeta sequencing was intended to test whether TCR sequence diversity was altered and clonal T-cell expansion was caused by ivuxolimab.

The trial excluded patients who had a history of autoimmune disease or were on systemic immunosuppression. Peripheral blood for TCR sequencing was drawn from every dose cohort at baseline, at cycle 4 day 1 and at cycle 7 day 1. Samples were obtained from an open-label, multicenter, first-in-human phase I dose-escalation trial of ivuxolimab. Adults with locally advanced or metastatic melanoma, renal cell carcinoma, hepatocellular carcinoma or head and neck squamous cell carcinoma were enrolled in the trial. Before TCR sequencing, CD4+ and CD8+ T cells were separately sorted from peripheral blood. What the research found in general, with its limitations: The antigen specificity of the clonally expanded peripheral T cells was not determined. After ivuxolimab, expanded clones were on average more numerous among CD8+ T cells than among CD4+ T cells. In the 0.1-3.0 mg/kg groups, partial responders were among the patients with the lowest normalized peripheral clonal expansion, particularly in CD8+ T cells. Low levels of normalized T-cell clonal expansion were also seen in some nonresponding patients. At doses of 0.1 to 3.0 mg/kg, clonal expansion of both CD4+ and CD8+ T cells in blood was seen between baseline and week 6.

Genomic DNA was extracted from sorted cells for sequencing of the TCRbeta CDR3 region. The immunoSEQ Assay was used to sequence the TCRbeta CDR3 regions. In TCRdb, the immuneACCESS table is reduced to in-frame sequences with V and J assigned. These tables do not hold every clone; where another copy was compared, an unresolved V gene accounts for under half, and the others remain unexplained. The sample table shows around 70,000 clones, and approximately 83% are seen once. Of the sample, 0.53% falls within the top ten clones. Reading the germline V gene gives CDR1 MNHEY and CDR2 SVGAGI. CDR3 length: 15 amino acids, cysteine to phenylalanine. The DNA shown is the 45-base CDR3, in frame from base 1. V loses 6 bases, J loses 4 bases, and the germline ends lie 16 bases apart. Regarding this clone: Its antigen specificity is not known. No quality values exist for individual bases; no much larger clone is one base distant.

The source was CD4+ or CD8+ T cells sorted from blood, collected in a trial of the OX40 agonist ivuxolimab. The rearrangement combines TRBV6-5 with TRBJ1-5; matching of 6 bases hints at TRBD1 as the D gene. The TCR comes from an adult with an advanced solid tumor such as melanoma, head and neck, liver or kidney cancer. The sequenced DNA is TGTGCCAGCAGCGCCACAGGGAATCAAAATCAGCCCCAGCATTTT. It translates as CASSATGNQNQPQHF.